One and the same sample provided the 2 T cell receptor beta chains below, sequenced in a study of human T cells and chemical hapten exposure. The time point denotes: patch test 1, 2 weeks after DPC sensitization. As for treatment: therapeutic diphenylcyclopropenone sensitization with weekly scalp DPC. MiXCR, run by TCRdb on the RACE reads, gives a single entry per CDR3 protein. The data hold 380,000 or so distinct CDR3 sequences, with 4.8% observed a single time. Sequences were derived from whole blood, sampled in connection with sensitization to the hapten diphenylcyclopropenone (DPC). The source is a woman in her fifties or sixties with alopecia areata. Some clones in this sample may be carry-over from other donors' samples.

This clonotype has a count of ten or more. The gene calls are TRBV21-1 and TRBJ1-6; TRBD1, the table's D call, was not compared with the DNA. TRBV21-1 is marked as a pseudogene. The CDR3 consists of 15 residues. This CDR3 reads CASALVTGENSPLHF. CDR3 sequence (DNA): TGTGCCAGCGCCCTGGTAACAGGCGAGAATTCACCCCTCCACTTT.

This clonotype has ten or more counts. This sequence joins TRBV4-2 and TRBJ2-1; 9 bases agree with TRBD2. J gave up 6 bases and V 0 bases, and 3 bases lay outside the gene matches. The CDR3 is 15 amino acids. The V gene's germline CDR1 is LGHNA and CDR2 YNFKEQ. The CDR3 nucleotides read TGTGCCAGCAGCCAAGAGCCTAGCGGGGTCAATGAGCAGTTCTTC. This encodes CASSQEPSGVNEQFF.